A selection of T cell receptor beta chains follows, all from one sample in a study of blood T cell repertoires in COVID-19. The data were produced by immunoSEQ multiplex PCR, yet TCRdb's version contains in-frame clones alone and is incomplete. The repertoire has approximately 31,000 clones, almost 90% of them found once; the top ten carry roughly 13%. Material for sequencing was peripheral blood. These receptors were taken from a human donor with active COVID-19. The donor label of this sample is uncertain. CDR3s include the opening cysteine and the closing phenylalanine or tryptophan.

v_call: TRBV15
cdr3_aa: CATSRDPTGGANYGYTF

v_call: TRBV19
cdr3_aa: CASGDRTAAGYTF

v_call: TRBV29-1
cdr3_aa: CSVGSGGASGTQYF

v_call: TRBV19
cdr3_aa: CASRTEYMNTEAFF

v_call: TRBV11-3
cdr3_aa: CASSWAGSKRPGELFF

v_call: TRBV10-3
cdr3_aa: CAIRLASYTEAFF

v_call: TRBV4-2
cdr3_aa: CASRVGGNYGYTF

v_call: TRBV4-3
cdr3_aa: CASSQDARTFTNYGYTF

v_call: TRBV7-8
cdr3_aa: CASSRGTGSYNEQFF

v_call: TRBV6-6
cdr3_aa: CASSYSDRASGNTIYF

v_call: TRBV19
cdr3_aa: CASMNPSSYEQYF

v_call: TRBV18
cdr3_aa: CASSPRQNSYNEQFF

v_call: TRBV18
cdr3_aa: CASSPSTRNEQFF

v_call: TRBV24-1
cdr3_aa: CATSDPGQGANGYTF

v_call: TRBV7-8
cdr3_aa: CASSGRGASSYNSPLHF

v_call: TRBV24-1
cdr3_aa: CATSRISGGSGELFF

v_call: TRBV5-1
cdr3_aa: CASSLAPTGGSEKLFF

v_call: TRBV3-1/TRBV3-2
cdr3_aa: CASSQPGSPLHF

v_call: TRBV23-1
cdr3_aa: CASTRQARKEPLSGNTIYF

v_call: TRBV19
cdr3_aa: CASSDVTGSGNTIYF

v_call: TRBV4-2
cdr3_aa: CASSQDLKTRVQETQYF